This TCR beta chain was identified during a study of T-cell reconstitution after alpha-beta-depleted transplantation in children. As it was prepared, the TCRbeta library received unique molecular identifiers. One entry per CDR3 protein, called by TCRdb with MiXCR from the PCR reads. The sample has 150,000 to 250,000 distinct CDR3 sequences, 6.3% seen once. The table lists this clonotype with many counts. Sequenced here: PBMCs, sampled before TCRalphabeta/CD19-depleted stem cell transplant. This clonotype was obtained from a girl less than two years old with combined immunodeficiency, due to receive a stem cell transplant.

CDR3 sequence: CASSPRQGALSNEQFF. CDR3 bases: TGTGCCAGCAGTCCCAGACAGGGGGCGCTAAGTAATGAGCAGTTCTTC. The chain uses TRBV12-3 or TRBV12-4 and TRBJ2-1, with 10 positions matching TRBD1. The CDR3 has 16 amino acids. Trimming took 5 bases from V and 7 from J; bases not matched to a gene: 11.